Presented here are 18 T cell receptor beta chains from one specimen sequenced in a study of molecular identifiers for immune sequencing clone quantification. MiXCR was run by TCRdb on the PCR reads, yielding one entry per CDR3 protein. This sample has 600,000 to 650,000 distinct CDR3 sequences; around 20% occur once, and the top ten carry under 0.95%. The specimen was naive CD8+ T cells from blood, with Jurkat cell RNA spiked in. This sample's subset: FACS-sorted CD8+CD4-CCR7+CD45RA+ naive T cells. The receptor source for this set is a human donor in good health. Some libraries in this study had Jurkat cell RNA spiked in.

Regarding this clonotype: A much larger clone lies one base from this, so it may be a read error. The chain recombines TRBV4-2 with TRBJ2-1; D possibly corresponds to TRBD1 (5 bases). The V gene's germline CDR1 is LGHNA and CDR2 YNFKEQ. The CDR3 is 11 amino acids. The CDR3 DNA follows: TGTGCCAGCAGCCAGGACAATGAGCAGCTCTTC. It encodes CASSQDNEQLF.

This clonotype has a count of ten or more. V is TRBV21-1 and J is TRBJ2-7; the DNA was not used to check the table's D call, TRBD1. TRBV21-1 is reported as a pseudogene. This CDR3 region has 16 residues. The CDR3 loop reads CASSKDPRQVSYEQYF. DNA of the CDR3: TGTGCCAGCAGCAAAGACCCCCGGCAGGTGTCCTACGAGCAGTACTTC.

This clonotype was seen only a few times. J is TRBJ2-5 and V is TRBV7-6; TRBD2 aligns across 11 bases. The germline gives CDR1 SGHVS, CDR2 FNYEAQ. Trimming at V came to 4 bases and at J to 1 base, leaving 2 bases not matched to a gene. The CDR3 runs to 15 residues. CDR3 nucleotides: TGTGCCAGCAGCTCGCTAGCGGGGGGCCAAGAGACCCAGTACTTC. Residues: CASSSLAGGQETQYF.

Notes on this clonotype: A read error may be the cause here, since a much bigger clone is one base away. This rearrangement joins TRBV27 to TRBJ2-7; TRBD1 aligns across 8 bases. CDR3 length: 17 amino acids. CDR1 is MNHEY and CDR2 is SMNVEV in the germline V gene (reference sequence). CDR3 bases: TGTGCCCGCAGGATTACAGGGGGTGGACAGGGAGTCAACGAGCAGTACTTC. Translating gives CARRITGGGQGVNEQYF.

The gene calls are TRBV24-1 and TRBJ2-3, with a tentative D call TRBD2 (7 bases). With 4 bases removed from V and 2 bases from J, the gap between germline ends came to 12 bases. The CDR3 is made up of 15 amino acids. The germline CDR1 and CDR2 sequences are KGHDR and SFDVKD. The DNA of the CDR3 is TGTGCCACCAGTGAAAACGGGGGGCCCACAGATACGCAGTATTTT. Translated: CATSENGGPTDTQYF.

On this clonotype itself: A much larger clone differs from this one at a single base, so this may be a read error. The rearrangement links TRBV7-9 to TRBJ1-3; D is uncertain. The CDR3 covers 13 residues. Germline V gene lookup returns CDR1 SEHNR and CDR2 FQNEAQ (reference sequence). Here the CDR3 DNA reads TGTGCCAGCAGCATCCCTCGGAGAAACACCATACATTTT. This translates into CASSIPRRNTIHF.

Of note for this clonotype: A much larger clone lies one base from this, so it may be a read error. CDR3 sequence: CASSHRDSMNTEAFF. The CDR3 nucleotides are TGTGCCAGCAGTCACCGGGACAGCATGAACACTGAAGCTTTCTTT. This chain connects TRBV6-2 or TRBV6-3 to TRBJ1-1; the match to TRBD1 covers 7 bases. Trimming cost V 5 bases and J 0 bases; bases outside gene matches: 6. Germline CDR1 and CDR2: MNHEY and SVGEGT. CDR3 length equals 15 residues.

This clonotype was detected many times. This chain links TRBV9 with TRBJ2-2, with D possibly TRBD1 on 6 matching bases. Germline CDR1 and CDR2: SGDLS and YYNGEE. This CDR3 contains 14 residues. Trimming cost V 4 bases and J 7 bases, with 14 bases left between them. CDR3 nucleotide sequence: TGTGCCAGCAGCCTCCAGGGGTCAAGCGGGGAGCTGTTTTTT. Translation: CASSLQGSSGELFF.

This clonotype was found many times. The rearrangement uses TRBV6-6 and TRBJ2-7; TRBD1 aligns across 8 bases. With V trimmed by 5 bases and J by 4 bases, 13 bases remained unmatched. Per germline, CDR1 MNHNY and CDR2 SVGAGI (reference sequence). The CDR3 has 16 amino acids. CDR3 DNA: TGTGCCAGCAGTACAGGGGGGAACTCCGTGTCTTACGAGCAGTACTTC. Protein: CASSTGGNSVSYEQYF.

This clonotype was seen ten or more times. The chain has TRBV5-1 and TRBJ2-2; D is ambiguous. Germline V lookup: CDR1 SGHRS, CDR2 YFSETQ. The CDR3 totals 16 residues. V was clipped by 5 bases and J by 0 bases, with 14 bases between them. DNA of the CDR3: TGCGCCAGCAGGGCCGCGGAGCTAGCGAACACCGGGGAGCTGTTTTTT. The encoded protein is CASRAAELANTGELFF.

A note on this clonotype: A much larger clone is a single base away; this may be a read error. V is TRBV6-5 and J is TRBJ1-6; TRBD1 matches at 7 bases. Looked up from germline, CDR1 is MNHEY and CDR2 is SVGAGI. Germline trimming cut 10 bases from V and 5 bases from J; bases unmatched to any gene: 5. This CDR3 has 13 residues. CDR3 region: CAIGQDHNSPLHF. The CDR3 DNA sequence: TGTGCCATCGGACAGGATCATAATTCACCCCTCCACTTT.

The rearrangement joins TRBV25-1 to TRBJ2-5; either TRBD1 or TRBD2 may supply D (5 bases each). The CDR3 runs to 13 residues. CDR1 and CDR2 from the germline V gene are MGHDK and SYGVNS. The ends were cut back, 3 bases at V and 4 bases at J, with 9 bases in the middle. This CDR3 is CASSEGVPETQYF. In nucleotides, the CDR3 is TGTGCCAGCAGTGAGGGGGTCCCAGAGACCCAGTACTTC. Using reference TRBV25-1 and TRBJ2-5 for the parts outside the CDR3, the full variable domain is EADIYQTPRYLVIGTGKKITLECSQTMGHDKMYWYQQDPGMELHLIHYSYGVNSTEKGDLSSESTVSRIRTEHFPLTLESARPSHTSQYLCASSEGVPETQYFGPGTRLLVL.

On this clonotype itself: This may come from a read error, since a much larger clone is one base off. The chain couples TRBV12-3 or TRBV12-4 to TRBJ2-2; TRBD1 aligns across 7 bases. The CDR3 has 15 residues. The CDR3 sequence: CASSWTGINTGEMFF. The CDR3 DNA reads TGTGCCAGCAGTTGGACAGGAATTAACACCGGGGAGATGTTTTTT.

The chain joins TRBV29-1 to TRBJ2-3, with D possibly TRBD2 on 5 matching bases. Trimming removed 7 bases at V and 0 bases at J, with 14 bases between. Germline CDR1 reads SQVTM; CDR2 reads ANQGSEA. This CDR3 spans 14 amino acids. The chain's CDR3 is CSARTWTSTDTQYF. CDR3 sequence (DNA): TGCAGCGCCCGGACTTGGACTAGCACAGATACGCAGTATTTT.

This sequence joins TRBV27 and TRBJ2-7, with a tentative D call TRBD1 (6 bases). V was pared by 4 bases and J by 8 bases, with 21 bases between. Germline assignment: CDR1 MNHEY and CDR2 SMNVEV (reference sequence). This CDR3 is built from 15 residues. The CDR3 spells CASSSVNPSWDKQYF. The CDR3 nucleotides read TGTGCCAGCAGTTCCGTCAACCCGTCTTGGGACAAGCAGTACTTC.

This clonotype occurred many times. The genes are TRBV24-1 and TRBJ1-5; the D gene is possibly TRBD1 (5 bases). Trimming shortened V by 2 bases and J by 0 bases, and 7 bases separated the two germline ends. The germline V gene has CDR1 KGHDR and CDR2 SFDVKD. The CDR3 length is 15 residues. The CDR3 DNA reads TGTGCCACCAGTGATTCAGGGATTAGCAATCAGCCCCAGCATTTT. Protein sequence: CATSDSGISNQPQHF.

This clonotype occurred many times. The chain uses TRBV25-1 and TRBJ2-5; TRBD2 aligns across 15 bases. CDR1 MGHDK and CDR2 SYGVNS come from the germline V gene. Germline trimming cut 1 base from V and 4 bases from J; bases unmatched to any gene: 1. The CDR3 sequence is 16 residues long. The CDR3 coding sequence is TGTGCCAGCAGTGAATCGGGACTAGCGGGAGGAGAGACCCAGTACTTC. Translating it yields CASSESGLAGGETQYF.

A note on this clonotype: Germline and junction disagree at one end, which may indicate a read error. CDR3 DNA: TGTGCCAGCAGCGCTGGTTCTAGCGGGCAGATCGGGGGCTTC. Its protein product is CASSAGSSGQIGGF. This sequence joins TRBV9 and TRBJ2-5; 8 bases match TRBD2. The CDR3 is made up of 14 amino acids. Germline CDR1 reads SGDLS; CDR2 reads YYNGEE.